The 21 T cell receptor beta chains listed next were all sequenced from one sample in a study of beta chain features in type 1 diabetes. What was sequenced were expressed TCRB transcripts, since all of the isolated RNA had been reverse transcribed. Sequencing was performed with immunoSEQ multiplex PCR; in TCRdb, only in-frame clones are kept and a portion is missing. This sample has under 250,000 clones, with roughly 15% found just once. The sequenced sample was naive CD4+ T cells from blood. The receptors shown here come from a woman aged 35 to 49 in good health.

This clone appeared a few times. The chain recombines TRBV7-6 with TRBJ2-7, with no clear D. Per the germline V gene, CDR1 is SGHVS and CDR2 is FNYEAQ. V was shortened by 5 bases and J by 1 base, with 12 bases between the two germline ends. CDR3 length equals 14 residues. CDR3 residues: CASSVTGQSYEQYF. CDR3 nucleotides: TGTGCCAGCAGCGTTACCGGTCAATCCTACGAGCAGTACTTC. The complete variable domain, with remaining parts taken from reference TRBV7-6 and TRBJ2-7, reads GAGVSQSPRYKVTKRGQDVALRCDPISGHVSLYWYRQALGQGPEFLTYFNYEAQQDKSGLPNDRFSAERPEGSISTLTIQRTEQRDSAMYRCASSVTGQSYEQYFGPGTRLTVT.

This clone has more than one count but fewer than ten. For the CDR3, the DNA is TGCGCCAGCCCCTCCCCAGGGTCTACTGAAGCTTTCTTT. It encodes CASPSPGSTEAFF. This sequence joins TRBV23-1 and TRBJ1-1; D perhaps matches TRBD1 (5 bases). TRBV23-1 is designated an ORF whose function remains uncertain. V lost 8 bases and J 5 bases, leaving 15 bases between the germline ends. The CDR3 sequence is 13 residues long.

V usage is TRBV25-1 and J usage is TRBJ1-6, with 8 bases aligning to TRBD1. CDR1 MGHDK and CDR2 SYGVNS come from the germline V gene. V lost 3 bases and J lost 8; bases outside the gene matches: 6. This CDR3 has 15 residues. The CDR3 coding sequence is TGTGCCAGCAGTGATTACAGGGGGGCGGATTCACCCCTCCACTTT. It is translated as CASSDYRGADSPLHF.

V gene TRBV5-1 combines with J gene TRBJ2-7, with 12 bases identical to TRBD1. CDR1 and CDR2 from the germline V gene are SGHRS and YFSETQ. The ends lost 3 bases at V and 5 bases at J; junction bases unmatched: 3. The CDR3 consists of 14 residues. CDR3 amino acids: CASSSGTGGDEQYF. CDR3 sequence (DNA): TGCGCCAGCAGCTCCGGGACAGGGGGCGACGAGCAGTACTTC.

This clone was observed a handful of times. This chain uses TRBV6-5 with TRBJ2-3, with a possible D match to TRBD2 (6 bases). The CDR3 totals 13 residues. The germline gives CDR1 MNHEY, CDR2 SVGAGI. V was clipped by 6 bases and J by 0 bases, with 7 bases between them. The CDR3 DNA reads as TGTGCCAGCAGGCGGGACAGCACAGATACGCAGTATTTT. Translated: CASRRDSTDTQYF.

This clone occurred a few times. The rearrangement uses TRBV25-1 and TRBJ2-5; TRBD1 is a possible D gene (5 bases). Germline CDR1 is MGHDK and CDR2 is SYGVNS. Deletions cut 6 bases from V and 7 bases from J, with 15 bases between. This CDR3 spans 13 amino acids. CDR3 protein: CASRESAQGTQYF. The CDR3, as DNA: TGTGCCAGCAGAGAGAGTGCCCAGGGGACCCAGTACTTC. Combining the CDR3 with reference TRBV25-1 and TRBJ2-5 gives the whole variable domain EADIYQTPRYLVIGTGKKITLECSQTMGHDKMYWYQQDPGMELHLIHYSYGVNSTEKGDLSSESTVSRIRTEHFPLTLESARPSHTSQYLCASRESAQGTQYFGPGTRLLVL.

This clone was recorded many times. The gene calls are TRBV7-2 and TRBJ2-3; no clear D. CDR1 SGHTA and CDR2 FQGNSA come from the germline V gene. The V and J ends lost 3 bases and 6 bases respectively, with 7 bases between them. This CDR3 is built from 12 residues. In nucleotides, the CDR3 is TGTGCCAGCAGCTTGAGTGGTGATACGCAGTATTTT. This encodes CASSLSGDTQYF. The full variable domain, its missing parts supplied by reference TRBV7-2 and TRBJ2-3, is GAGVSQSPSNKVTEKGKDVELRCDPISGHTALYWYRQSLGQGLEFLIYFQGNSAPDKSGLPSDRFSAERTGGSVSTLTIQRTQQEDSAVYLCASSLSGDTQYFGPGTRLTVL.

The rearrangement joins TRBV18 to TRBJ2-4; 9 bases fit TRBD1. CDR1 and CDR2 from the germline V gene are KGHSH and LQKENI. The trim removed 2 bases at V and 6 bases at J, leaving 5 bases unmatched. This CDR3 region has 15 residues. CDR3 region: CASSPATGGGNIQYF. The CDR3 DNA reads as TGTGCCAGCTCACCAGCGACAGGGGGAGGAAACATTCAGTACTTC.

V is TRBV19 and J is TRBJ2-7, with a tentative D call TRBD1 (6 bases). The germline gives CDR1 LNHDA, CDR2 SQIVND (reference sequence). The CDR3 has 15 amino acids. Deletions cut 5 bases from V and 2 bases from J, with 16 bases between. CDR3 in DNA: TGTGCCAGTAGTGCCATACAGGGTCTCACCTACGAGCAGTACTTC. It is translated as CASSAIQGLTYEQYF.

V and J are TRBV6-1 and TRBJ2-7, with D unresolved. V lost 4 bases and J 0 bases, leaving 7 bases between the germline ends. Germline values: CDR1 MNHNS, CDR2 SASEGT. This CDR3 is 13 amino acids long. The CDR3 DNA reads as TGTGCCAGCAGTGCCCCGGGCTCCTACGAGCAGTACTTC. Protein product: CASSAPGSYEQYF.

This clone was counted only a few times. This rearrangement joins TRBV6-6 to TRBJ2-7; 7 nucleotides match TRBD1. The CDR3 totals 14 residues. V lost 4 bases, J lost 6 bases, and 9 bases stayed unmatched. The germline V gene has CDR1 MNHNY and CDR2 SVGAGI (reference sequence). Here the CDR3 DNA reads TGTGCCAGCAGTTCAACAGGGGAATCGGGCGAGCAGTACTTC. Translated: CASSSTGESGEQYF.

This rearrangement joins TRBV4-3 to TRBJ2-2; 9 nucleotides align to TRBD1. After removal of 4 bases from V and 0 bases from J, the junction contained 3 bases not matched to a gene. The CDR3 is made up of 16 amino acids. Germline CDR1 LGHNA, CDR2 YSLEER. The CDR3 protein is CASSRGQGANTGELFF. As DNA, the CDR3 is TGCGCCAGCAGCCGGGGACAGGGCGCGAACACCGGGGAGCTGTTTTTT.

In its sample, this clone was seen a few times. The V call is TRBV7-2, the J call TRBJ2-4; the D gene is possibly TRBD2 (5 bases). The CDR3 is 14 amino acids. The V gene's germline CDR1 is SGHTA and CDR2 FQGNSA. The ends were cut back, 5 bases at V and 6 bases at J, with 14 bases in the middle. The CDR3 loop reads CASSQDSSLNIQYF. CDR3 nucleotides: TGTGCCAGCAGCCAGGACTCCTCCTTAAACATTCAGTACTTC.

The chain employs TRBV18 and TRBJ2-7, with D possibly being TRBD1 (5 bases). This CDR3 has 12 amino acids. Between the trimmed V and J ends, which lost 3 bases and 10 bases, there was a span of 13 bases. Germline CDR1 and CDR2: KGHSH and LQKENI. The CDR3 loop reads CASSPKTGFQYF. The CDR3 bases are TGTGCCAGCTCACCTAAAACAGGATTTCAGTACTTC.

V and J are TRBV29-1 and TRBJ2-3, with 11 positions matching TRBD2. CDR1 and CDR2 from the germline V gene are SQVTM and ANQGSEA. Trimming at V came to 1 base and at J to 6 bases, leaving 3 bases not matched to a gene. The CDR3 is made up of 14 amino acids. The CDR3 loop is CSVEASGGWDTQYF. The CDR3 DNA is TGCAGCGTTGAAGCTAGCGGGGGGTGGGATACGCAGTATTTT.

This clone has a handful of counts. The chain recombines TRBV7-8 with TRBJ2-1; maybe TRBD2 (7 bases). V lost 4 bases and J 5 bases, leaving 24 bases between the germline ends. Germline CDR1 and CDR2: SGHVS and FQNEAQ. CDR3 size: 18 residues. The CDR3 nucleotides are TGTGCCAGCAGCTCCGTGCCCCCGGGGGCAGCGGGGAACAATGAGCAGTTCTTC. Encoded protein: CASSSVPPGAAGNNEQFF.

The genes are TRBV6-1 and TRBJ2-4; 7 positions match TRBD1. CDR1 MNHNS and CDR2 SASEGT come from the germline V gene. This CDR3 is 14 amino acids long. J lost 7 bases, V lost 4 bases, and 7 bases had no gene match. CDR3 loop: CASSVTGQLNIQYF. CDR3 DNA sequence: TGTGCCAGCAGTGTAACGGGACAGCTGAACATTCAGTACTTC.

The J gene is TRBJ1-4, the V gene TRBV5-8, with TRBD1 as a possible D gene (6 bases). The CDR3 has 15 residues. With 7 bases removed from V and 8 bases from J, the gap between germline ends came to 21 bases. Germline V lookup: CDR1 SGHTS, CDR2 YDEGEE. CDR3 nucleotides: TGTGCCAGCGGTGCCGGACAGAGGGCCCGAGAAAAACTGTTTTTT. It translates to CASGAGQRAREKLFF.

This clone has only a few counts. The chain recombines TRBV12-5 with TRBJ2-4, with D possibly being TRBD2 (6 bases). This CDR3 contains 16 residues. V shed 5 bases and J shed 0 bases, with 14 bases lying between them. CDR1 and CDR2 (germline): LGHNT, FRNRAP. CDR3 bases: TGTGCTAGTGGTCCGGGAGAAACAGAAGCCAAAAACATTCAGTACTTC. It codes for CASGPGETEAKNIQYF. The full variable domain, in which reference TRBV12-5 and TRBJ2-4 provide the parts outside the CDR3, is DARVTQTPRHKVTEMGQEVTMRCQPILGHNTVFWYRQTMMQGLELLAYFRNRAPLDDSGMPKDRFSAEMPDATLATLKIQPSEPRDSAVYFCASGPGETEAKNIQYFGAGTRLSVL.

The genes are TRBV6-4 and TRBJ2-3, with 9 bases fitting TRBD2. The CDR3 contains 16 residues. J lost 3 bases, V lost 5 bases, and 9 bases had no gene match. Germline V CDR1 and CDR2: MRHNA, SNTAGT. Here the CDR3 reads CASSPLSGGRTDTQYF. The CDR3 DNA sequence: TGTGCCAGCAGTCCACTCAGCGGGGGGCGGACAGATACGCAGTATTTT.

This clone was picked up many times. The same CDR3 also results from other DNA sequences found in this sample. The gene calls are TRBV7-2 and TRBJ2-7; 10 bases fit TRBD1. The germline CDR1 and CDR2 sequences are SGHTA and FQGNSA. V gave up 4 bases and J gave up 6 bases; unmatched junction bases: 6. CDR3 length: 14 residues. The CDR3 DNA reads TGTGCCAGCAGCTCCCGACAGGGGGCTCGCGAGCAGTACTTC. Protein: CASSSRQGAREQYF.